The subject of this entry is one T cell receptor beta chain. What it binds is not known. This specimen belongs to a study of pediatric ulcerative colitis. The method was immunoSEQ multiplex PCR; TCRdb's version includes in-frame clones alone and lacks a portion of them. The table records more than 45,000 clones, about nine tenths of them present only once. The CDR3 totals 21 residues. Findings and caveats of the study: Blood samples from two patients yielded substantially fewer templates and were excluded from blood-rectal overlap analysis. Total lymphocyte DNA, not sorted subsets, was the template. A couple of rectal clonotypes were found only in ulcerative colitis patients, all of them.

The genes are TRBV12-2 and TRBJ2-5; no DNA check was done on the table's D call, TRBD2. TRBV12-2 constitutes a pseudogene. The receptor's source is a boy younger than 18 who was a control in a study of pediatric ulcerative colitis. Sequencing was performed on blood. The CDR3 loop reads CASRLDGTSGRPPLDVETQYF. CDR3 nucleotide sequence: TGTGCAAGTCGCTTAGACGGTACTAGCGGGAGGCCTCCTTTGGATGTCGAGACCCAGTACTTC.